These 25 T cell receptor beta chains were all obtained from the same sample, sequenced in a study of blood T cell repertoires in COVID-19. Measured with immunoSEQ multiplex PCR; TCRdb has only the in-frame clones, and not every one. The sample records 200,000 to 250,000 clones, around 80% being singletons. Specimen: peripheral blood. Every receptor here comes from a woman in her 70s with acute or convalescent COVID-19.

The gene calls are TRBV7-9 and TRBJ2-1; unclear D gene. The germline V gene encodes CDR1 SEHNR and CDR2 FQNEAQ (reference sequence). This CDR3 is 15 amino acids long. The V end was cut by 7 bases, the J end by 4 bases, with 17 bases between. The CDR3 DNA reads as TGTGCCAGCACCTCCCACACCCCAATATACAATGAGCAGTTCTTC. This codes for CASTSHTPIYNEQFF.

The V gene is TRBV7-2, the J gene TRBJ2-5; no clear D gene. Germline V gene lookup returns CDR1 SGHTA and CDR2 FQGNSA. This CDR3 region has 12 residues. V gave up 4 bases and J gave up 1 base, with 4 bases separating them. CDR3 loop: CASSYSQETQYF. For the CDR3, the DNA is TGTGCCAGCAGCTACAGCCAAGAGACCCAGTACTTC.

This clone was detected once. V and J are TRBV24-1 and TRBJ2-1; D possibly corresponds to TRBD1 (5 bases). V was shortened by 4 bases and J by 9 bases, with 18 bases between the two germline ends. Germline V gene sequence: CDR1 KGHDR, CDR2 SFDVKD. The CDR3 runs 15 residues. The CDR3 protein is CATSEPAARVTEQFF. CDR3 DNA: TGTGCCACCAGTGAACCCGCTGCCAGGGTCACTGAGCAGTTCTTC.

This chain links TRBV6-5 with TRBJ1-2; TRBD1 matches 7 bases. The CDR3 contains 13 residues. Trimming cost V 6 bases and J 3 bases; bases outside gene matches: 4. CDR1 MNHEY and CDR2 SVGAGI come from the germline V gene. The CDR3 DNA reads TGTGCCAGCAGGCTACAGGGGTACTATGGCTACACCTTC. It encodes CASRLQGYYGYTF.

For the CDR3, the DNA is TGTGCCAGCAGCTCTTCACAGGGGGTCACTGAAGCTTTCTTT. It yields the protein CASSSSQGVTEAFF. V usage is TRBV7-2 and J usage is TRBJ1-1, with 8 bases that match TRBD1. The CDR3 is made up of 14 amino acids. Germline CDR1 SGHTA, CDR2 FQGNSA. J was trimmed by 4 bases and V by 4 bases; bases with no gene match: 5.

This chain links TRBV19 with TRBJ1-5; the D is unclear. CDR3 length equals 16 residues. Per germline, CDR1 LNHDA and CDR2 SQIVND (reference sequence). The ends were cut back, 4 bases at V and 1 base at J, with 14 bases in the middle. The CDR3 DNA follows: TGTGCCAGTAGTAATCCACCAGCGAGGAGCAATCAGCCCCAGCATTTT. It specifies CASSNPPARSNQPQHF.

The rearrangement links TRBV18 to TRBJ1-2; D possibly corresponds to TRBD1 (6 bases). The CDR3 contains 15 residues. Germline V lookup: CDR1 KGHSH, CDR2 LQKENI. V was pared by 3 bases and J by 7 bases, with 18 bases between. CDR3 bases: TGTGCCAGCTCACCCTCCAGTTGGCAGGGGCTTGGCTACACCTTC. As protein: CASSPSSWQGLGYTF.

The chain uses TRBV10-2 and TRBJ2-1; perhaps TRBD1 as D (6 bases). V was pared by 1 base and J by 9 bases, with 13 bases between. The CDR3 loop spans 14 amino acids. Per germline, CDR1 WSHSY and CDR2 SAAADI. CDR3 in DNA: TGCGCCAGCAGTGAGTGGCAGGGGCCCTCTGAGCAGTTCTTC. It specifies CASSEWQGPSEQFF.

The rearrangement links TRBV15 to TRBJ2-2, with 10 bases matching TRBD2. Germline-derived CDR1 and CDR2 are LNHNV and YYDKDF (reference sequence). V lost 0 bases, J lost 3 bases, and 4 bases stayed unmatched. The CDR3 totals 17 residues. The CDR3 loop is CATSRDQAGGYTGELFF. The CDR3 DNA follows: TGTGCCACCAGCAGAGATCAAGCGGGGGGGTACACCGGGGAGCTGTTTTTT.

The chain is built from TRBV12-5 and TRBJ1-6; weak D call: TRBD1 (6 bases). Trimming shortened V by 5 bases and J by 9 bases, and 14 bases separated the two germline ends. Germline V gene sequence: CDR1 LGHNT, CDR2 FRNRAP. The CDR3 consists of 14 residues. CDR3: CASGTDRLSSPLHF. The CDR3 DNA is TGTGCTAGTGGTACAGACAGGCTTAGTTCACCCCTCCACTTT.

V usage is TRBV5-1 and J usage is TRBJ1-1; 9 bases agree with TRBD1. J lost 11 bases, V lost 0 bases, and 14 bases had no gene match. Germline V gives CDR1 SGHRS, CDR2 YFSETQ. This CDR3 contains 16 residues. CDR3 region: CASSLGWVGGTGTAFF. CDR3 DNA: TGCGCCAGCAGCTTGGGTTGGGTTGGGGGGACAGGGACGGCTTTCTTT.

The genes are TRBV3-1 (or the pseudogene TRBV3-2) and TRBJ1-5; D is possibly TRBD1 (5 bases). Germline assignment: CDR1 LGHDT and CDR2 YNNKEL (reference sequence). The CDR3 has 14 residues. The V end lost 2 bases, the J end lost 5 bases, and 10 bases lay between the germline ends. Here the CDR3 DNA reads TGTGCCAGCAGCCAACCAGGGCTATATCAGCCCCAGCATTTT. This gives the protein CASSQPGLYQPQHF.

The chain carries TRBV3-1 (or the pseudogene TRBV3-2) and TRBJ2-2, with a tentative D call TRBD2 (6 bases). CDR1 LGHDT and CDR2 YNNKEL come from the germline V gene (reference sequence). The ends were cut back, 0 bases at V and 5 bases at J, with 10 bases in the middle. The CDR3 consists of 15 residues. CDR3 residues: CASSQDLGGTGELFF. CDR3 nucleotide sequence: TGTGCCAGCAGCCAAGATCTCGGGGGAACCGGGGAGCTGTTTTTT.

This chain uses TRBV9 with TRBJ2-7; D is perhaps TRBD1 (6 bases). Trimming pared 3 bases from V and 1 base from J, leaving 8 bases between. The germline V gene has CDR1 SGDLS and CDR2 YYNGEE. This CDR3 region has 13 residues. The CDR3 DNA follows: TGTGCCAGCAGCGCTACAGGGTCCTACGAGCAGTACTTC. Translated, it gives CASSATGSYEQYF.

This chain links TRBV6-5 with TRBJ1-6, with D possibly being TRBD1 (6 bases). V dropped 7 bases and J dropped 8 bases, with 18 bases sitting between them. Germline lookup yields CDR1 MNHEY and CDR2 SVGAGI. CDR3 length: 15 residues. CDR3 in DNA: TGTGCCAGCAAGTCCCGGGACAAGGGGTATTCACCCCTCCACTTT. Amino acids: CASKSRDKGYSPLHF.

The V and J genes are TRBV5-1 and TRBJ2-2, with 9 nucleotides matching TRBD1. This CDR3 spans 16 amino acids. The junction had 9 bases not matched to a gene; V was cut back by 4 bases and J by 5 bases. From germline, CDR1 is SGHRS and CDR2 YFSETQ. CDR3 loop: CASSLGTGRKTGELFF. The CDR3, as DNA: TGCGCCAGCAGCCTCGGGACAGGGAGGAAGACCGGGGAGCTGTTTTTT.

This chain uses TRBV7-2 with TRBJ2-7; maybe TRBD2 (5 bases). Trimming cost V 5 bases and J 7 bases, with 12 bases left between them. Per the germline V gene, CDR1 is SGHTA and CDR2 is FQGNSA. This CDR3 has 12 residues. CDR3 nucleotide sequence: TGTGCCAGCAGCACTCGGACGGGAGAGCAGTACTTC. Translating it yields CASSTRTGEQYF.

The CDR3: CASSQQLRGGGELFF. The DNA for the CDR3 is TGTGCCAGCAGCCAACAACTTCGTGGAGGCGGGGAGCTGTTTTTT. J is TRBJ2-2 and V is TRBV3-1 (or the pseudogene TRBV3-2); D may be TRBD2 (5 bases). V lost 2 bases and J 7 bases, leaving 14 bases between the germline ends. The CDR3 extends over 15 amino acids. The V gene's germline CDR1 is LGHDT and CDR2 YNNKEL (reference sequence).

V usage is TRBV10-3 and J usage is TRBJ1-3; the D is unclear. The germline gives CDR1 ENHRY, CDR2 SYGVKD. Trimming pared 6 bases from V and 8 bases from J, leaving 14 bases between. CDR3 length: 13 residues. The CDR3, as DNA: TGTGCCATCAGCGCGGGGTTTGAAGACACCATATATTTT. Protein product: CAISAGFEDTIYF.

This clone was observed a few times. The V and J genes are TRBV19 and TRBJ1-3; D is unclear. The CDR3 is 14 residues long. Germline CDR1 reads LNHDA; CDR2 reads SQIVND (reference sequence). V lost 4 bases, J lost 2 bases, and 9 bases lay in between. The CDR3 bases are TGTGCCAGTAGTAACCGAGGCACTGGAAACACCATATATTTT. Translation gives CASSNRGTGNTIYF.

The genes are TRBV7-2 and TRBJ2-2; 8 bases are shared with TRBD2. This CDR3 contains 14 residues. The germline V gene has CDR1 SGHTA and CDR2 FQGNSA. The junction had 6 bases not matched to a gene; V was cut back by 5 bases and J by 7 bases. Written as DNA, the CDR3 is TGTGCCAGCAGCCGGGGACTAGATGGCGGGGAGCTGTTTTTT. Translated: CASSRGLDGGELFF. The full variable domain, its missing parts supplied by reference TRBV7-2 and TRBJ2-2, is GAGVSQSPSNKVTEKGKDVELRCDPISGHTALYWYRQSLGQGLEFLIYFQGNSAPDKSGLPSDRFSAERTGGSVSTLTIQRTQQEDSAVYLCASSRGLDGGELFFGEGSRLTVL.

This clone was observed a few times. This rearrangement joins TRBV6-5 to TRBJ2-2; D may be TRBD1 (5 bases). This CDR3 contains 15 residues. The germline V and J ends were trimmed by 3 bases and 2 bases, with 10 bases remaining between them. Germline V gene lookup returns CDR1 MNHEY and CDR2 SVGAGI. The CDR3, as DNA: TGTGCCAGCAGTTATGTGGGGCCTAACACCGGGGAGCTGTTTTTT. This translates into CASSYVGPNTGELFF.

J is TRBJ2-3 and V is TRBV7-2; D perhaps matches TRBD1 (8 bases). Trimming took off 3 bases at V and 5 bases at J, with 18 bases between the two ends. CDR1 and CDR2 (germline): SGHTA, FQGNSA. This CDR3 region has 16 residues. The DNA for the CDR3 is TGTGCCAGCAGCTTTACAGGGGGGGCCGTCGGAGATACGCAGTATTTT. It yields the protein CASSFTGGAVGDTQYF.

The CDR3: CASTTNDNSFNEQFF. The CDR3 bases are TGCGCCAGCACCACAAATGACAATAGTTTCAATGAGCAGTTCTTC. The chain uses TRBV10-2 and TRBJ2-1; no clear D. V was cut by 7 bases and J by 6 bases, with 19 bases left in between. This CDR3 region has 15 residues. Germline V gene lookup returns CDR1 WSHSY and CDR2 SAAADI.

The J gene is TRBJ2-3, the V gene TRBV6-1; 7 bases align to TRBD2. Trimming at V came to 2 bases and at J to 0 bases, leaving 11 bases not matched to a gene. The length of the CDR3 is 18 residues. CDR1 and CDR2 from the germline V gene are MNHNS and SASEGT. The CDR3 sequence is CASSESGSSGISTDTQYF. The CDR3 region has the DNA TGTGCCAGCAGTGAATCGGGGTCTAGCGGTATTAGCACAGATACGCAGTATTTT.